This T cell receptor beta chain was recovered during a study of type 1 regulatory T cells. Study as a whole: An in vitro protocol generated T-allo10, a Tr1-enriched, alloantigen-specific CD4 T cell product.

Germline lookup yields CDR1 SGHTA and CDR2 FQGTGA. The trim removed 5 bases at V and 6 bases at J, leaving 5 bases unmatched. There are 13 residues in the CDR3. In this sample, this clonotype turned up a few times. What it binds is unknown. TCRdb recomputed calls from the reads with MiXCR, one row per CDR3 protein. The repertoire holds tens of thousands of distinct CDR3 sequences, with 72% as singletons. Graft donor-derived T-allo10 cells were described as host-alloantigen-specific, anergic, and alloantigen-specifically suppressive. The sample taken for sequencing was cultured T cells, either the whole culture or a sorted T cell fraction (not recorded which). Subset: Tr1-enriched cell product generated in vitro against host alloantigens. This clonotype originated in a human donor in good health. This sequence joins TRBV7-3 and TRBJ1-2, with 8 positions matching TRBD1. DNA for the CDR3: TGTGCCAGCAGCGACAGACAGGGGCATGGCTACACCTTC. This encodes CASSDRQGHGYTF.